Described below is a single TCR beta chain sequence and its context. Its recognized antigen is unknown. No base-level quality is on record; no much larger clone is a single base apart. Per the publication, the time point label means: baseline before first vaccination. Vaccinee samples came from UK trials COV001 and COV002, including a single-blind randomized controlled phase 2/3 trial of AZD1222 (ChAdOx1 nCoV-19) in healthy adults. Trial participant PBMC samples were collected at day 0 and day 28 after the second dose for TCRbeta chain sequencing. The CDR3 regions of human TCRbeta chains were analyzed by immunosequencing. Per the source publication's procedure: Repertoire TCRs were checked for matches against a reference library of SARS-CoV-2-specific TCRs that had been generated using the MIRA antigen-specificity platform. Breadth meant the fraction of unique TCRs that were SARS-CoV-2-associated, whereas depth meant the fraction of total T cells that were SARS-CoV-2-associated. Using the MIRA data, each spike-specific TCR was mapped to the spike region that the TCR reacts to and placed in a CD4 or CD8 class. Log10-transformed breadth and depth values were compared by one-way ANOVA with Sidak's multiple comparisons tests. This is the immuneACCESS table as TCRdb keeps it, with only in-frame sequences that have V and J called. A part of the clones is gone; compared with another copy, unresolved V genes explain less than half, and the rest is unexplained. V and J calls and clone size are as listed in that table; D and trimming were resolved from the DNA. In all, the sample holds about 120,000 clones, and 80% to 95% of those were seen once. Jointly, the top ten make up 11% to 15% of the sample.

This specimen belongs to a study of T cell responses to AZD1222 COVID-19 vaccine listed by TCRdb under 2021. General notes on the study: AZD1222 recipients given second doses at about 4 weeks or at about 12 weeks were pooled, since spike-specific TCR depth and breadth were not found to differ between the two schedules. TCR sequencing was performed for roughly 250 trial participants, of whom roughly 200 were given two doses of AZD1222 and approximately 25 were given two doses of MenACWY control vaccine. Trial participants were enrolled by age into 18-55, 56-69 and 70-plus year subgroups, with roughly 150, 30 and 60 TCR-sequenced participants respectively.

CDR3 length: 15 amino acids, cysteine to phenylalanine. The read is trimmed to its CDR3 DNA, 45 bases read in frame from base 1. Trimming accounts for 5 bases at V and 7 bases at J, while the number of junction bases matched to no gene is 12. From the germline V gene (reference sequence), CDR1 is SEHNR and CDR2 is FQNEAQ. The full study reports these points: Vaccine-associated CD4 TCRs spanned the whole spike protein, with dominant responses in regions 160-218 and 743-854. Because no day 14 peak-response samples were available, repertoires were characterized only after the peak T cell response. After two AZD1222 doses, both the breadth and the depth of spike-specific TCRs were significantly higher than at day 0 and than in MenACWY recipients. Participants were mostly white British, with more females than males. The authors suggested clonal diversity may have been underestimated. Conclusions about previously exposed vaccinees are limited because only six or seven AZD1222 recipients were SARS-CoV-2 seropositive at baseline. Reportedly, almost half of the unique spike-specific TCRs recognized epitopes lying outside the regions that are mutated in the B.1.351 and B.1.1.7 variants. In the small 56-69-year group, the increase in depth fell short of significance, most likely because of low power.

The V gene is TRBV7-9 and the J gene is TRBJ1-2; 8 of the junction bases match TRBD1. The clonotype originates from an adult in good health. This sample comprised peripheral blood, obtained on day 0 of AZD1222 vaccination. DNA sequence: TGTGCCAGCAGCCCCTTTACAGGGGGAACGATTGGCTACACCTTC. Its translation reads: CASSPFTGGTIGYTF.